This is a list of T cell receptor beta chains from one sample in a study of T cells after posttransplantation cyclophosphamide. The method was immunoSEQ multiplex PCR; TCRdb's version includes in-frame clones alone and lacks a portion of them. The sample yields over 15,000 clones, less than 90% seen once. Sequenced: memory CD4+ T cells sorted from blood. These TCRs come from a man in his thirties or forties in good health and a related stem cell transplant donor. Both conserved end residues are part of each CDR3. D genes are given only for firm matches. The listing skips clone size in some rows; elsewhere it reads once, few, many or a size class.

d_call clone_size j_call v_call cdr3_nt cdr3_aa
. . TRBJ1-5 TRBV5-1 TGCGCCAGCAGCTTGGTGGGAGGGAGTCAGCCCCAGCATTTT CASSLVGGSQPQHF
TRBD1 . TRBJ2-7 TRBV5-1 TGCGCCAGCAGCGACGGGACAGTTGCCTACGAGCAGTACTTC CASSDGTVAYEQYF
. . TRBJ1-3 TRBV27 TGTGCCAGCAGTTCGCCGGGTCCCTCTGGAAACACCATATATTTT CASSSPGPSGNTIYF
TRBD1 . TRBJ1-4 TRBV5-1 TGCGCCAGCAGCACCGGACAGGGAGGTGAAAAACTGTTTTTT CASSTGQGGEKLFF
. . TRBJ1-1 TRBV2 TGTGCCAGCAGTGAAGCGTCGGACCCAATAGGGGACACTGAAGCTTTCTTT CASSEASDPIGDTEAFF
TRBD1 . TRBJ1-1 TRBV6-5 TGTGCCAGCAGTTACCGACAGGGTGGCATGAACACTGAAGCTTTCTTT CASSYRQGGMNTEAFF
. once TRBJ2-3 TRBV6-5 TGTGCCAGCAGACCCCCCGGGGGAGGCACAGATACGCAGTATTTT CASRPPGGGTDTQYF
. once TRBJ1-6 TRBV5-1 TGCGCCAGCAGCTTGGCCGGGGGGGCTTATAATTCACCCCTCCACTTT CASSLAGGAYNSPLHF
TRBD2 . TRBJ2-7 TRBV5-1 TGCGCCAGCAGCAGAGCCGGGACTAGAGAGTCCTACGAGCAGTACTTC CASSRAGTRESYEQYF
. . TRBJ1-3 TRBV7-2 TGTGCCAGCAGGGCTCGGGAGTTGGCTGGAAACACCATATATTTT CASRARELAGNTIYF
TRBD1 . TRBJ2-3 TRBV11-2 TGTGCCAGCAGCACCCCGACAGGGTTGGAAACAGATACGCAGTATTTT CASSTPTGLETDTQYF
. . TRBJ2-5 TRBV5-6 TGTGCCAGCAGCACTGGAGGGACCCAGTACTTC CASSTGGTQYF
. few TRBJ1-1 TRBV6-1 TGTGCGACCTGGCGGGCCCGTTTCGCTGAAGCTTTCTTT CATWRARFAEAFF
. . TRBJ2-1 TRBV7-2 TGTGCCAGCACTGTTTGGGGGGGAGGGGGTTCCTCCTACAATGAGCAGTTCTTC CASTVWGGGGSSYNEQFF
TRBD1 . TRBJ1-2 TRBV4-2 TGTGCCAGCAGCCCGTCCGGGACAGGGGGGAACTATGGCTACACCTTC CASSPSGTGGNYGYTF
TRBD2 . TRBJ2-1 TRBV5-8 TGTGCCAGCAGCTCCGGACTAGCGGGGGGGGGTGAGCAGTTCTTC CASSSGLAGGGEQFF
TRBD1 few TRBJ1-1 TRBV6-6 TGTGCCAGCAAAACAGGGGGGGTTACTGAAGCTTTCTTT CASKTGGVTEAFF
. few TRBJ2-5 TRBV21-1 TGTGCCACCTGTACCGGGACTAGGGTTCTGGAGACCCAGTACTTC CATCTGTRVLETQYF
TRBD2 once TRBJ2-3 TRBV7-2 TGTGCCAGCAGCTTAGCGACTAGCGGATTGAGCACAGATACGCAGTATTTT CASSLATSGLSTDTQYF
TRBD2 . TRBJ2-5 TRBV11-2 TGTGCCAGCAGCTTAGCGGGGGGGATAGAGACCCAGTACTTC CASSLAGGIETQYF
TRBD1 . TRBJ1-1 TRBV20-1 TGCAGTGCTCGGACAGGGGGGACGGCTTTCTTT CSARTGGTAFF
. . TRBJ2-1 TRBV5-1 TGCGCCAGCAGCTTGCGCGATGAGCAGTTCTTC CASSLRDEQFF
TRBD1 . TRBJ1-2 TRBV6-4 TGTGCCAGCAGTGGGACAGGGCAGGACGGCTACACCTTC CASSGTGQDGYTF
. . TRBJ1-3 TRBV5-6 TGTGCCAGCAGCCTTAATCCGGGAGACACCGGAAACACCATATATTTT CASSLNPGDTGNTIYF
. . TRBJ2-3 TRBV11-1 TGTGCCAGCAGCTTGAGGCTAGCCCACCGCACAGATACGCAGTATTTT CASSLRLAHRTDTQYF
. . TRBJ2-1 TRBV14 TGTGCCAGCAGCCAACCGAGGGGGGGGGTTTACAATGAGCAGTTCTTC CASSQPRGGVYNEQFF
. . TRBJ1-1 TRBV11-3 TGTGCCAGCAGCCTCGGCGGACAGAGGAACACTGAAGCTTTCTTT CASSLGGQRNTEAFF
. . TRBJ2-2 TRBV6-6 TGTGGGACCGGGGGCCCGGGGGAGGGCACCGGGGAGCTGTTTTTT CGTGGPGEGTGELFF
TRBD2 . TRBJ2-7 TRBV5-4 TGTGCCAGCAGCTTAGCTAGCGGGGGGATACCATACGAGCAGTACTTC CASSLASGGIPYEQYF
. once TRBJ2-2 TRBV5-1 TGCGCCAGCAGCAGAGACAGCACCGGGGAGCTGTTTTTT CASSRDSTGELFF
TRBD2 . TRBJ2-7 TRBV2 TGTGCCAGCCAGACTAGCGGGGGGAACTACGAGCAGTACTTC CASQTSGGNYEQYF
TRBD1 . TRBJ2-6 TRBV5-1 TGCGCCAGCAGCACTGGGACAGCCTTCCTATCTGGGGCCAACGTCCTGACTTTC CASSTGTAFLSGANVLTF
. . TRBJ2-2 TRBV7-3 TGTGCCAGCAGCCTACATGACACGGCCGGGGAGCTGTTTTTT CASSLHDTAGELFF
. . TRBJ2-5 TRBV5-6 TGTGCCAGCAGCTCCGAACTGCGCGGAGAGACCCAGTACTTC CASSSELRGETQYF
. . TRBJ2-5 TRBV28 TGTGCCAGCATGGAGAGTTATACAGGGAAGACCCAGTACTTC CASMESYTGKTQYF
TRBD1 . TRBJ2-1 TRBV7-9 TGTGCCAGCAGCCCAGCGATAAGACAGGGCTGGGGTGAGCAGTTCTTC CASSPAIRQGWGEQFF
. . TRBJ1-5 TRBV19 TGTGCCAGTAGTGTCAGGGAAAGGTATCAGCCCCAGCATTTT CASSVRERYQPQHF
TRBD2 . TRBJ2-2 TRBV9 TGTGCCAGCAGCTTGGGACTAGCGGGGGGCTTCGGCGGGGAGCTGTTTTTT CASSLGLAGGFGGELFF